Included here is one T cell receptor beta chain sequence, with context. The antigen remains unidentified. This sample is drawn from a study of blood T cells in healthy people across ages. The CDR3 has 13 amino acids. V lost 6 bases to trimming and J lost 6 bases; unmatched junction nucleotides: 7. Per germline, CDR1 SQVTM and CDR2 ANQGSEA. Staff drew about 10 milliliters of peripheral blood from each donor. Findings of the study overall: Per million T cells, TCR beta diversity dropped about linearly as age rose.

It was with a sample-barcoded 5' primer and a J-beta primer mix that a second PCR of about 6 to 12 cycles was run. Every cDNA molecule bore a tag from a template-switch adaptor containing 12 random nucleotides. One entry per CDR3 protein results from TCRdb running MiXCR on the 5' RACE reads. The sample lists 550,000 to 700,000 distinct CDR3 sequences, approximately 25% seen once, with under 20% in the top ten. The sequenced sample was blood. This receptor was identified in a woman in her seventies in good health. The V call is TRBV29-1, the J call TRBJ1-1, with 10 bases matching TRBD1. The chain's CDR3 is CSVTTGGRSEAFF. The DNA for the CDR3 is TGCAGCGTGACGACAGGGGGCAGGTCTGAAGCTTTCTTT. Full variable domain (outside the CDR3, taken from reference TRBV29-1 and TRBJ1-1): SAVISQKPSRDICQRGTSLTIQCQVDSQVTMMFWYRQQPGQSLTLIATANQGSEATYESGFVIDKFPISRPNLTFSTLTVSNMSPEDSSIYLCSVTTGGRSEAFFGQGTRLTVV.